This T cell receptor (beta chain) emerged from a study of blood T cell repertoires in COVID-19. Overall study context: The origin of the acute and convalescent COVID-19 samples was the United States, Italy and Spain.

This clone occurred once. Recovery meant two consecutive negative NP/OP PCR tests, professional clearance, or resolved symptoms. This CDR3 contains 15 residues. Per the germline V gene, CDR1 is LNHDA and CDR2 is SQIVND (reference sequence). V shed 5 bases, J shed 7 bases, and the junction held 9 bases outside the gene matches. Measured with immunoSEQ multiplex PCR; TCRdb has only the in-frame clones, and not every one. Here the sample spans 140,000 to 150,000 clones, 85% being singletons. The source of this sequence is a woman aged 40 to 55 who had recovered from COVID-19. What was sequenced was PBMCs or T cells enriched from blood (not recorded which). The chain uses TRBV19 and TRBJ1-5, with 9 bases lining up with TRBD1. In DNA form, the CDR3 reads TGTGCCAGTAGTGTCGGGACAGGGAGGAACCAGCCCCAGCATTTT. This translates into CASSVGTGRNQPQHF.